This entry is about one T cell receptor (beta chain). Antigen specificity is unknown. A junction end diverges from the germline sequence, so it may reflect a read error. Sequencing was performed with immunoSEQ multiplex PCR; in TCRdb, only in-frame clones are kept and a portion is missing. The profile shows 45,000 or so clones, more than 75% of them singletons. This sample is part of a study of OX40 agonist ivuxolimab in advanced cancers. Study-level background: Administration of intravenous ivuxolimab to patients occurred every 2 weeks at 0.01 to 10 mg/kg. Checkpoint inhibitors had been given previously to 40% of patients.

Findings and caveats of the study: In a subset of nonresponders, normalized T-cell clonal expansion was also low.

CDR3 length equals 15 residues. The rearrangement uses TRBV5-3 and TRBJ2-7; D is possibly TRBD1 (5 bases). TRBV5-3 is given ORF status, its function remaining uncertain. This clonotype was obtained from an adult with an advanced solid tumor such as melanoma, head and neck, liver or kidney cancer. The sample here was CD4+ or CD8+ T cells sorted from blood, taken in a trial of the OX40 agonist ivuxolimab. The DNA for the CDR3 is TGTGCCAGCAGCTTCTACAGGCGGCCGGGTTACGAGCAGTACTTC. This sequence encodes CASSFYRRPGYEQYF.